A selection of T cell receptor beta chains follows, all from one sample in a study of shared clonotypes between healthy human individuals. Clones were sequenced by immunoSEQ multiplex PCR, and TCRdb holds only the in-frame ones, with some missing. The sample has approximately 2,000,000 clones, just under 95% seen once; the top ten hold approximately 0.4%. Input material: naive CD4+ T cells from PBMCs. Receptors originate from a man between 18 and 29 years old in good health. Some clones in this sample may be carry-over from other donors' samples. Each CDR3 is given with its conserved first and last residue. A D gene is named only where the DNA matches it firmly. Only some rows state a clone size, as once, few, many or a class for expanded clones.

clone size	V gene	D gene	J gene	CDR3 protein	CDR3 DNA
.	TRBV9	.	TRBJ2-2	CASSDSGTRAGELFF	TGTGCCAGCAGCGATTCCGGGACCCGAGCCGGGGAGCTGTTTTTT
.	TRBV5-8	.	TRBJ1-5	CASSLGVRPGLQHF	TGTGCCAGCAGCTTAGGGGTTCGACCAGGGCTCCAGCATTTT
.	TRBV5-1	TRBD1	TRBJ2-2	CASGTGNTGELFF	TGCGCCAGCGGGACAGGGAACACCGGGGAGCTGTTTTTT
once	TRBV2	.	TRBJ1-2	CASSEARGRRGYTF	TGTGCCAGCAGTGAGGCTCGGGGGCGCAGGGGCTACACCTTC
once	TRBV29-1	.	TRBJ1-3	CSVERTGTDGNTIYF	TGCAGCGTCGAGCGGACGGGGACGGATGGAAACACCATATATTTT
.	TRBV5-6	.	TRBJ1-3	CASSLVALKGVPGNTIYF	TGTGCCAGCAGCTTGGTAGCCCTAAAAGGGGTCCCTGGAAACACCATATATTTT
.	TRBV13	.	TRBJ1-1	CASSLWGRGTEAFF	TGTGCCAGCAGCTTATGGGGAAGAGGTACTGAAGCTTTCTTT
.	TRBV7-9	.	TRBJ1-4	CASTSTGYNEKLFF	TGTGCCAGCACCTCCACAGGGTATAATGAAAAACTGTTTTTT
.	TRBV7-9	.	TRBJ2-5	CASSFLGVGETQYF	TGTGCCAGCAGCTTTCTGGGGGTCGGGGAGACCCAGTACTTC
once	TRBV6-1	TRBD2	TRBJ2-7	CASTTGLAVYEQYF	TGTGCCAGCACTACGGGACTAGCTGTCTACGAGCAGTACTTC
.	TRBV6-6	TRBD2	TRBJ2-7	CAIRTSGSYEQYF	TGTGCCATCCGGACTAGCGGGAGCTACGAGCAGTACTTC
.	TRBV15	TRBD1	TRBJ1-5	CATSREGTGFQPQHF	TGTGCCACCAGCAGAGAAGGGACAGGGTTTCAGCCCCAGCATTTT
.	TRBV30	.	TRBJ1-3	CAWSIGHSGNTIYF	TGTGCCTGGAGTATAGGACACTCTGGAAACACCATATATTTT
few	TRBV11-2	.	TRBJ2-1	CASSIPRARMQFF	TGTGCCAGCAGCATCCCACGAGCTCGGATGCAGTTCTTC
.	TRBV6-5	.	TRBJ2-7	CASSFGGSSSYEQYF	TGTGCCAGCAGTTTCGGGGGCAGCAGTTCCTACGAGCAGTACTTC
.	TRBV19	TRBD2	TRBJ2-1	CASSMGGLGNEQFF	TGTGCCAGTAGTATGGGGGGGTTAGGCAATGAGCAGTTCTTC
.	TRBV7-2	TRBD2	TRBJ2-3	CASSFLAAGGPSTNTQYF	TGTGCCAGCAGCTTTCTTGCAGCGGGAGGGCCGTCAACAAATACGCAGTATTTT
once	TRBV14	.	TRBJ1-1	CASSQEWNTEAFF	TGTGCCAGCAGCCAAGAATGGAACACTGAAGCTTTCTTT
.	TRBV2	.	TRBJ2-6	CASSESGSGANVLTF	TGTGCCAGCAGTGAATCCGGCTCTGGGGCCAACGTCCTGACTTTC
.	TRBV5-5	TRBD2	TRBJ2-4	CASSFLAGTKNIQYF	TGTGCCAGCAGCTTTTTAGCGGGAACCAAAAACATTCAGTACTTC
.	TRBV20-1	.	TRBJ2-3	CSAPFRDTQYF	TGCAGTGCACCGTTTAGAGATACGCAGTATTTT
.	TRBV19	TRBD2	TRBJ2-3	CASSTGTSTSDTQYF	TGTGCCAGTAGTACGGGGACTAGTACCTCAGATACGCAGTATTTT
.	TRBV6-5	.	TRBJ1-3	CASSRGPSGNTIYF	TGTGCCAGCAGTCGGGGCCCCTCTGGAAACACCATATATTTT
.	TRBV5-1	.	TRBJ1-1	CASSLARTGGEEFF	TGCGCCAGCAGCTTGGCCCGGACGGGGGGAGAGGAATTCTTT
.	TRBV4-3	TRBD1	TRBJ2-7	CASSLTRDRGLYEQYF	TGCGCCAGCAGCCTTACCCGGGACAGGGGACTCTACGAGCAGTACTTC
.	TRBV6-5	.	TRBJ2-7	CASSYSGTTYEQYF	TGTGCCAGCAGTTACTCGGGGACCACCTACGAGCAGTACTTC
once	TRBV15	.	TRBJ2-3	CATSRDPGADTQYF	TGTGCCACCAGCAGAGACCCGGGGGCAGATACGCAGTATTTT
.	TRBV30	.	TRBJ2-7	CAWSVTLEQYF	TGTGCCTGGAGTGTAACCCTCGAGCAGTACTTC
.	TRBV4-1	.	TRBJ1-5	CASSLPTRNQPQHF	TGCGCCAGCAGCCTCCCGACCAGAAATCAGCCCCAGCATTTT
.	TRBV11-3	.	TRBJ2-5	CASSLFTGGRETQYF	TGTGCCAGCAGCCTATTTACCGGAGGACGGGAGACCCAGTACTTC
.	TRBV28	.	TRBJ1-1	CASSLVFPQAFF	TGTGCCAGCAGTTTAGTCTTTCCCCAAGCTTTCTTT
.	TRBV20-1	.	TRBJ1-1	CSGRTVEAFF	TGCAGTGGACGGACAGTCGAAGCTTTCTTT
.	TRBV27	TRBD2	TRBJ2-1	CASSLYPGEGLYNEQFF	TGTGCCAGCAGTTTATATCCGGGAGAGGGACTATACAATGAGCAGTTCTTC
.	TRBV27	.	TRBJ1-1	CASSSWGQPNTEAFF	TGTGCCAGCTCTTCTTGGGGACAACCGAACACTGAAGCTTTCTTT
once	TRBV7-3	.	TRBJ2-3	CASSLTPLGMSTDTQYF	TGTGCCAGCAGCTTAACGCCCCTGGGTATGAGCACAGATACGCAGTATTTT
.	TRBV11-2	.	TRBJ2-7	CASSHISRAYEQYF	TGTGCCAGCAGCCACATCTCCAGGGCCTACGAGCAGTACTTC
.	TRBV2	.	TRBJ1-1	CASREPRQQTNTEAFF	TGTGCCAGCAGGGAACCCCGACAGCAAACGAACACTGAAGCTTTCTTT
.	TRBV5-1	.	TRBJ2-5	CASSLARGVETQYF	TGCGCCAGCAGCTTGGCCAGGGGGGTAGAGACCCAGTACTTC
.	TRBV28	.	TRBJ1-2	CASSLGVGGGYTF	TGTGCCAGCAGTTTGGGGGTAGGAGGGGGCTACACCTTC
.	TRBV10-3	.	TRBJ2-5	CATLTHGEETQYF	TGTGCCACTTTGACCCACGGAGAGGAGACCCAGTACTTC
.	TRBV15	.	TRBJ1-5	CATSRDNWETPQHF	TGTGCCACCAGCAGAGATAACTGGGAAACGCCCCAGCATTTT
.	TRBV28	.	TRBJ1-5	CASSSYRVRSNQPQHF	TGTGCCAGCAGTTCTTACAGGGTTCGTAGCAATCAGCCCCAGCATTTT
.	TRBV5-1	.	TRBJ2-6	CATAEGRGGSGANVLTF	TGCGCCACAGCCGAAGGCCGAGGGGGTTCTGGGGCCAACGTCCTGACTTTC
.	TRBV7-2	.	TRBJ1-5	CASSLDGRLQHF	TGTGCCAGCAGCTTAGACGGAAGGCTCCAGCATTTT
.	TRBV7-2	.	TRBJ2-2	CARSTYRGSTTGELFF	TGTGCCAGGTCGACTTACCGTGGGAGTACGACCGGGGAGCTGTTTTTT